These 26 T cell receptor beta chains were sequenced from one sample in a study of T cell changes during pregnancy in multiple sclerosis. Some clones are missing from TCRdb's copy, which holds only in-frame ones; the method was immunoSEQ multiplex PCR. The data hold around 63,000 clones, with 92% observed a single time. The sample in question was peripheral blood, obtained after pregnancy. These receptors originate from a female donor with multiple sclerosis, enrolled in a pregnancy study.

The chain combines TRBV5-1 with TRBJ1-1; 9 nucleotides line up with TRBD1. The CDR3 totals 15 residues. The germline CDR1 and CDR2 sequences are SGHRS and YFSETQ. Trimming removed 2 bases from V and 4 bases from J; junction bases left unmatched: 6. The CDR3 DNA follows: TGCGCCAGCAGCTTACAGGGGGCGCAGGGCACTGAAGCTTTCTTT. Translation gives CASSLQGAQGTEAFF.

This sequence joins TRBV28 and TRBJ2-2, with TRBD2 as a possible D gene (6 bases). V was clipped by 5 bases and J by 7 bases, with 14 bases between them. Germline CDR1 reads MDHEN; CDR2 reads SYDVKM. This CDR3 comprises 14 residues. CDR3 nucleotide sequence: TGTGCCAGCAGTCCCGGTGGGGGGTTCGGGGAGCTGTTTTTT. This translates into CASSPGGGFGELFF.

This clone was seen a few times. In nucleotides, the CDR3 is TGTGCCAGCAGTTTGACAGGGGGAGAGACCCAGTACTTC. It encodes CASSLTGGETQYF. This chain joins TRBV27 and TRBJ2-5; 9 bases fit TRBD1. CDR3 size: 13 residues. J was trimmed by 4 bases and V by 3 bases; bases with no gene match: 0. Germline V lookup: CDR1 MNHEY, CDR2 SMNVEV (reference sequence).

The genes are TRBV5-1 and TRBJ1-4; no firm D call. Trimming shortened V by 0 bases and J by 1 base, and 7 bases separated the two germline ends. CDR1 is SGHRS, CDR2 YFSETQ, per germline. The CDR3 contains 15 residues. The CDR3 DNA sequence: TGCGCCAGCAGCTTGGGGAGAGGAACTAATGAAAAACTGTTTTTT. It codes for CASSLGRGTNEKLFF.

J is TRBJ2-1 and V is TRBV2, with TRBD2 as a possible D gene (6 bases). Germline CDR1 is SNHLY and CDR2 is FYNNEI. V was cut by 5 bases and J by 10 bases, with 9 bases left in between. CDR3 length: 11 amino acids. This CDR3 is CASSSAGEQFF. The CDR3 DNA reads TGTGCCAGCAGTTCCGCGGGGGAGCAGTTCTTC.

J is TRBJ2-2 and V is TRBV7-2; TRBD2 is a possible D gene (5 bases). CDR3 length: 15 residues. Trimming cost V 4 bases and J 4 bases, with 13 bases left between them. Germline CDR1 is SGHTA and CDR2 is FQGNSA. In DNA, the CDR3 is TGTGCCAGCAGCTCGGCTAGCTCCTCCACCGGGGAGCTGTTTTTT. As protein: CASSSASSSTGELFF. Together with reference TRBV7-2 and TRBJ2-2, the CDR3 gives the full variable domain: GAGVSQSPSNKVTEKGKDVELRCDPISGHTALYWYRQSLGQGLEFLIYFQGNSAPDKSGLPSDRFSAERTGGSVSTLTIQRTQQEDSAVYLCASSSASSSTGELFFGEGSRLTVL.

The chain combines TRBV14 with TRBJ1-2; the D gene is possibly TRBD1 (6 bases). Germline CDR1 and CDR2: SGHDN and FVKESK. The V end lost 4 bases, the J end lost 12 bases, and 18 bases lay between the germline ends. The CDR3 runs 13 residues. The CDR3 here is CASSRMSGASDTF. CDR3 DNA sequence: TGTGCCAGCAGCCGTATGTCAGGGGCTTCCGACACCTTC. Using reference TRBV14 and TRBJ1-2 for the parts outside the CDR3, the full variable domain is EAGVTQFPSHSVIEKGQTVTLRCDPISGHDNLYWYRRVMGKEIKFLLHFVKESKQDESGMPNNRFLAERTGGTYSTLKVQPAELEDSGVYFCASSRMSGASDTFGSGTRLTVV.

The table lists this clone with a few counts. The rearrangement links TRBV25-1 to TRBJ2-3; 7 nucleotides match TRBD2. Germline CDR1 and CDR2: MGHDK and SYGVNS. This CDR3 comprises 15 residues. Losses at the gene ends were 4 bases for V and 5 bases for J; bases not matched to a gene: 9. The CDR3 protein is CASSVSGPRGDTQYF. CDR3 in DNA: TGTGCCAGCAGTGTTAGCGGGCCTAGGGGAGATACGCAGTATTTT.

The chain links TRBV5-4 to TRBJ2-2, with 8 bases that match TRBD1. Losses at the gene ends were 3 bases for V and 4 bases for J; bases not matched to a gene: 5. The CDR3 has 15 amino acids. Germline CDR1 reads SGHNT; CDR2 reads YYREEE (reference sequence). The CDR3 here is CASSSGTGGTGELFF. In nucleotides, the CDR3 is TGTGCCAGCAGCTCCGGGACAGGAGGCACCGGGGAGCTGTTTTTT.

The V gene is TRBV19, the J gene TRBJ1-1; D may be TRBD1 (5 bases). CDR1 and CDR2 (germline): LNHDA, SQIVND (reference sequence). With 3 bases removed from V and 4 bases from J, the gap between germline ends came to 18 bases. The CDR3 loop spans 16 amino acids. CDR3 protein: CASSIFAGLSGTEAFF. CDR3 in DNA: TGTGCCAGTAGTATCTTTGCAGGGCTGTCTGGCACTGAAGCTTTCTTT.

V and J are TRBV9 and TRBJ1-2; 7 bases agree with TRBD1. V was pared by 3 bases and J by 2 bases, with 1 base of the junction left unmatched. There are 13 residues in the CDR3. The germline V gene has CDR1 SGDLS and CDR2 YYNGEE. CDR3 residues: CASSGQGNYGYTF. In nucleotides, the CDR3 is TGTGCCAGCAGCGGACAGGGAAACTATGGCTACACCTTC.

This clone was counted a single time. V and J are TRBV27 and TRBJ1-1; 7 bases fit TRBD1. The CDR3 contains 12 residues. Germline CDR1 and CDR2: MNHEY and SMNVEV (reference sequence). With 4 bases clipped from V and 10 bases from J, the junction kept 6 bases outside the gene matches. This CDR3 is CASSYQDRPAFF. The CDR3 nucleotides read TGTGCCAGCAGTTACCAGGACAGGCCAGCTTTCTTT.

The chain combines TRBV7-8 with TRBJ1-2; D call uncertain. Germline CDR1 is SGHVS and CDR2 is FQNEAQ. There are 15 residues in the CDR3. V lost 2 bases and J lost 1, with 11 bases in between. The CDR3 is CASSLTGQDNYGYTF. The CDR3 DNA follows: TGTGCCAGCAGCTTAACCGGTCAGGATAACTATGGCTACACCTTC.

This rearrangement joins TRBV28 to TRBJ1-5, with unresolved D. Germline V gene lookup returns CDR1 MDHEN and CDR2 SYDVKM. This CDR3 has 13 residues. V was clipped by 7 bases and J by 0 bases, with 7 bases between them. CDR3 amino acids: CASKIYSNQPQHF. In DNA form, the CDR3 reads TGTGCCAGCAAGATCTATAGCAATCAGCCCCAGCATTTT.

V usage is TRBV27 and J usage is TRBJ1-2; 7 nucleotides line up with TRBD1. CDR3 size: 13 residues. With V trimmed by 6 bases and J by 6 bases, 7 bases remained unmatched. The germline V gene has CDR1 MNHEY and CDR2 SMNVEV (reference sequence). The CDR3 sequence is CASSRTGVDGYTF. CDR3 in DNA: TGTGCCAGCAGCCGTACAGGGGTTGATGGCTACACCTTC.

The chain uses TRBV7-9 and TRBJ1-1; TRBD1 aligns across 7 bases. Losses at the gene ends were 1 base for V and 0 bases for J; bases not matched to a gene: 8. The CDR3 is 17 residues long. CDR1 and CDR2 (germline): SEHNR, FQNEAQ (reference sequence). The CDR3 DNA reads as TGTGCCAGCAGCTTAGGATCAGGGGGGTTCATGAACACTGAAGCTTTCTTT. Encoded protein: CASSLGSGGFMNTEAFF.

This chain uses TRBV19 with TRBJ2-7, with D perhaps matching TRBD2 (6 bases). Trimming removed 2 bases at V and 3 bases at J, with 23 bases between. Looked up from germline, CDR1 is LNHDA and CDR2 is SQIVND (reference sequence). This CDR3 region has 18 residues. The CDR3 DNA reads as TGTGCCAGTAGTATAAAGGGTTTGAGGGGAGCGGGTATCTACGAGCAGTACTTC. Translating it yields CASSIKGLRGAGIYEQYF.

This clone is a singleton in its sample. The chain uses TRBV27 and TRBJ2-7; the D gene is possibly TRBD1 (5 bases). The CDR3 consists of 13 residues. Germline CDR1 is MNHEY and CDR2 is SMNVEV (reference sequence). V was pared by 5 bases and J by 0 bases, with 8 bases between. The CDR3 spells CASSDRRSYEQYF. For the CDR3, the DNA is TGTGCCAGCAGTGACAGACGCTCCTACGAGCAGTACTTC.

The gene calls are TRBV28 and TRBJ1-2; 11 nucleotides align to TRBD1. Per the germline V gene, CDR1 is MDHEN and CDR2 is SYDVKM. V was clipped by 3 bases and J by 7 bases; unmatched bases: 13. This CDR3 is built from 17 residues. DNA for the CDR3: TGTGCCAGCAGTTTCCCGGGACAGGGGGAAGCATTATTTGGCTACACCTTC. Amino acids: CASSFPGQGEALFGYTF.

The genes are TRBV14 and TRBJ2-2; a possible D gene is TRBD1 (5 bases). V was cut by 6 bases and J by 1 base, with 9 bases left in between. CDR1 and CDR2 (germline): SGHDN, FVKESK. This CDR3 contains 14 residues. The CDR3 DNA reads TGTGCCAGCAGGTTTACAGGGAACACCGGGGAGCTGTTTTTT. Translation: CASRFTGNTGELFF.

The chain uses TRBV10-3 and TRBJ1-1, with 8 bases aligning to TRBD1. With 4 bases clipped from V and 1 base from J, the junction kept 5 bases outside the gene matches. Germline V gives CDR1 ENHRY, CDR2 SYGVKD. CDR3 length equals 15 residues. CDR3 region: CAISVSTGENTEAFF. The CDR3 DNA follows: TGTGCCATCAGTGTGTCGACAGGGGAGAACACTGAAGCTTTCTTT.

This rearrangement joins TRBV30 to TRBJ1-3; D is undetermined. V lost 0 bases and J lost 3, with 9 bases in between. CDR1 GTSNPN and CDR2 SVGIG come from the germline V gene (reference sequence). The CDR3 covers 14 residues. The CDR3 reads CAWSVAGLGNTIYF. The CDR3 DNA reads TGTGCCTGGAGTGTAGCTGGGCTTGGAAACACCATATATTTT.

This rearrangement joins TRBV7-9 to TRBJ1-2; D unclear. V was shortened by 3 bases and J by 7 bases, with 9 bases between the two germline ends. This CDR3 region has 12 residues. Looked up from germline, CDR1 is SEHNR and CDR2 is FQNEAQ (reference sequence). The CDR3: CASSFGETGYTF. The CDR3 DNA sequence: TGTGCCAGCAGCTTCGGTGAAACTGGCTACACCTTC.

The genes are TRBV5-4 and TRBJ1-1, with D perhaps TRBD1 (6 bases). V lost 6 bases, J lost 6 bases, and 21 bases lay in between. The CDR3 has 15 amino acids. The germline V gene has CDR1 SGHNT and CDR2 YYREEE (reference sequence). In DNA, the CDR3 is TGTGCCAGCACCGTGGGCGGGTACAGGGTGTCTGAAGCTTTCTTT. It specifies CASTVGGYRVSEAFF.

This chain uses TRBV7-9 with TRBJ1-2; D call uncertain. Looked up from germline, CDR1 is SEHNR and CDR2 is FQNEAQ (reference sequence). V was shortened by 8 bases and J by 2 bases, with 9 bases between the two germline ends. The CDR3 is made up of 12 amino acids. In nucleotides, the CDR3 is TGTGCCAGCGCCCCGGGGAACTATGGCTACACCTTC. It is translated as CASAPGNYGYTF.

The V gene is TRBV28, the J gene TRBJ2-1; the match to TRBD1 covers 9 bases. There are 15 residues in the CDR3. Trimming took 5 bases from V and 4 from J; bases not matched to a gene: 6. Germline values: CDR1 MDHEN, CDR2 SYDVKM. This CDR3 reads CASSGGQGPYNEQFF. CDR3 nucleotides: TGTGCCAGCAGTGGGGGACAGGGACCTTACAATGAGCAGTTCTTC.